The 25 T cell receptor beta chains listed next were all sequenced from one sample in a study of T cell responses to AZD1222 COVID-19 vaccine. Assay used: immunoSEQ multiplex PCR; TCRdb lists only in-frame clones, some missing. The table shows about 120,000 clones, with 80% to 95% occurring only once. Sequenced material: peripheral blood, taken 28 days after the second dose of the MenACWY control vaccine. The receptor set was obtained from an adult who received the MenACWY meningococcal vaccine as a control.

The chain combines TRBV5-1 with TRBJ2-3; 11 bases align to TRBD2. Per germline, CDR1 SGHRS and CDR2 YFSETQ. V shed 0 bases and J 8 bases; nucleotides not matched to a gene: 8. The CDR3 runs 16 residues. The CDR3 DNA sequence: TGCGCCAGCAGCTTGGAACTAGCGGGAGAGGGAGGTACGCAGTATTTT. Translation: CASSLELAGEGGTQYF.

This chain uses TRBV7-2 with TRBJ2-3; possibly TRBD2 for D (6 bases). Per the germline V gene, CDR1 is SGHTA and CDR2 is FQGNSA. Trimming removed 3 bases from V and 4 bases from J, with 8 bases in between. This CDR3 spans 13 amino acids. CDR3 in DNA: TGTGCCAGCAGCTTGGGCGGGGCAGATACGCAGTATTTT. Protein sequence: CASSLGGADTQYF.

In this sample, this clone turned up once. The rearrangement uses TRBV9 and TRBJ1-2, with TRBD1 matching over 7 bases. V lost 3 bases, J lost 6 bases, and 11 bases stayed unmatched. CDR1 is SGDLS, CDR2 YYNGEE, per germline. The CDR3 is 15 residues long. CDR3 nucleotide sequence: TGTGCCAGCAGCGCCCCCGGACAGGCGCTACATGGCTACACCTTC. Protein sequence: CASSAPGQALHGYTF.

The chain carries TRBV4-3 and TRBJ1-1, with unresolved D. This CDR3 spans 13 amino acids. In germline, CDR1 is LGHNA, CDR2 YSLEER. Between the trimmed V and J ends, which lost 4 bases and 3 bases, there was a span of 9 bases. CDR3 residues: CASSLAWDTEAFF. The CDR3 DNA sequence: TGCGCCAGCAGCCTGGCCTGGGACACTGAAGCTTTCTTT.

The chain employs TRBV5-6 and TRBJ1-2; 9 bases fit TRBD1. The CDR3 has 19 residues. CDR1 and CDR2 from the germline V gene are SGHDT and YYEEEE. V shed 4 bases and J 0 bases; nucleotides not matched to a gene: 16. CDR3: CASSTWVRTGVPANYGYTF. Written as DNA, the CDR3 is TGTGCCAGCAGCACCTGGGTTCGGACAGGGGTTCCAGCTAACTATGGCTACACCTTC.

This chain joins TRBV6-5 and TRBJ1-2, with D possibly matching TRBD1 (6 bases). Germline CDR1 reads MNHEY; CDR2 reads SVGAGI. Trimming removed 10 bases at V and 1 base at J, with 10 bases between. The CDR3 totals 12 residues. For the CDR3, the DNA is TGTGCCACAGGGGCCCTTAACTATGGCTACACCTTC. Residues: CATGALNYGYTF.

The chain is built from TRBV5-4 and TRBJ2-5, with 8 bases identical to TRBD1. Germline-derived CDR1 and CDR2 are SGHNT and YYREEE (reference sequence). V lost 4 bases, J lost 3 bases, and 5 bases stayed unmatched. This CDR3 region has 14 residues. The CDR3 nucleotides read TGTGCCAGCAGCCCGGGACAGGTGAAAGAGACCCAGTACTTC. Residues: CASSPGQVKETQYF.

Written as DNA, the CDR3 is TGCAGCGTTGAAGATCCTTCACTTGAAGCTTTCTTT. Its translation: CSVEDPSLEAFF. The chain joins TRBV29-1 to TRBJ1-1; the D is unclear. V lost 0 bases, J lost 7 bases, and 9 bases lay in between. This CDR3 spans 12 amino acids. CDR1 is SQVTM and CDR2 is ANQGSEA in the germline V gene. The full variable domain, with the rest looked up from reference TRBV29-1 and TRBJ1-1, is SAVISQKPSRDICQRGTSLTIQCQVDSQVTMMFWYRQQPGQSLTLIATANQGSEATYESGFVIDKFPISRPNLTFSTLTVSNMSPEDSSIYLCSVEDPSLEAFFGQGTRLTVV.

This clone was seen a few times. The CDR3 region has the DNA TGTGCCATCAGTGACTCTCCCCGACCCTACGAGCAGTACTTC. This translates into CAISDSPRPYEQYF. The chain uses TRBV10-3 and TRBJ2-7; unclear D gene. The V end was cut by 3 bases, the J end by 2 bases, with 11 bases between. CDR3 length equals 14 residues. Germline values: CDR1 ENHRY, CDR2 SYGVKD.

This clone was detected only a few times. V and J are TRBV9 and TRBJ2-7, with D possibly matching TRBD1 (7 bases). Trimming cost V 3 bases and J 6 bases, with 13 bases left between them. The germline CDR1 and CDR2 sequences are SGDLS and YYNGEE. This CDR3 region has 13 residues. CDR3 sequence reads: CASSGGDSLEQYF. DNA for the CDR3: TGTGCCAGCAGCGGGGGGGACAGCCTCGAGCAGTACTTC.

This chain connects TRBV28 to TRBJ1-5; the D is unclear. Germline CDR1 MDHEN, CDR2 SYDVKM. The CDR3 totals 16 residues. V gave up 6 bases and J gave up 3 bases, with 18 bases separating them. The CDR3 reads CASSSPSGSPNQPQHF. CDR3 coding DNA: TGTGCCAGCAGCTCACCCTCCGGGTCACCCAATCAGCCCCAGCATTTT.

The V gene is TRBV6-2 or TRBV6-3, the J gene TRBJ1-2, with D perhaps TRBD1 (5 bases). Germline CDR1 MNHEY, CDR2 SVGEGT. Deletions cut 6 bases from V and 2 bases from J, with 10 bases between. This CDR3 has 13 amino acids. The CDR3 protein is CASSRQRNYGYTF. The DNA for the CDR3 is TGTGCCAGCAGCAGACAGAGGAACTATGGCTACACCTTC.

CDR3 sequence reads: CATRGGRANNEQFF. In DNA form, the CDR3 reads TGTGCCACCAGGGGCGGGAGGGCGAATAATGAGCAGTTCTTC. The chain couples TRBV24-1 to TRBJ2-1; 9 nucleotides line up with TRBD2. The V segment lost 7 bases and the J segment 7 bases; nucleotides outside the gene matches: 7. Germline V CDR1 and CDR2: KGHDR, SFDVKD. The CDR3 sequence is 14 residues long.

This clone came up once. The V and J genes are TRBV12-3 or TRBV12-4 and TRBJ1-1; weak D call: TRBD1 (5 bases). The CDR3 runs 13 residues. Between the trimmed V and J ends, which lost 1 base and 6 bases, there was a span of 9 bases. The CDR3 region has the DNA TGTGCCAGCAGTTTAGGGGGGTTCGCTGAAGCTTTCTTT. This gives the protein CASSLGGFAEAFF.

The chain joins TRBV25-1 to TRBJ1-2; D not resolved. The length of the CDR3 is 12 residues. CDR1 and CDR2 (germline): MGHDK, SYGVNS. Trimming removed 4 bases at V and 1 base at J, with 4 bases between. This chain's CDR3 is CASSGGNYGYTF. CDR3 nucleotide sequence: TGTGCCAGCAGTGGGGGTAACTATGGCTACACCTTC.

V and J are TRBV30 and TRBJ2-4, with D perhaps assigned TRBD1 or TRBD2 (5 bases each). The CDR3 has 12 residues. Germline CDR1 GTSNPN, CDR2 SVGIG (reference sequence). V lost 8 bases and J 8 bases, leaving 16 bases between the germline ends. Written as DNA, the CDR3 is TGTGCCCAGGGCGGGCTTCTGGACATTCAGTACTTC. Encoded protein: CAQGGLLDIQYF.

V and J are TRBV5-6 and TRBJ2-2, with 9 bases identical to TRBD1. CDR1 SGHDT and CDR2 YYEEEE come from the germline V gene. V lost 4 bases and J lost 6; bases outside the gene matches: 13. The CDR3 consists of 17 residues. The CDR3 loop reads CASSPGQGSSEPGELFF. The CDR3 DNA follows: TGTGCCAGCAGCCCGGGACAGGGTAGCTCGGAACCCGGGGAGCTGTTTTTT.

The chain couples TRBV5-1 to TRBJ1-1; D call uncertain. The germline V and J ends were trimmed by 4 bases and 1 base, with 17 bases remaining between them. Germline CDR1 SGHRS, CDR2 YFSETQ. The CDR3 is 16 residues long. CDR3 region: CASSLLGGAANTEAFF. As DNA, the CDR3 is TGCGCCAGCAGCCTCCTCGGAGGAGCAGCGAACACTGAAGCTTTCTTT.

The chain combines TRBV7-8 with TRBJ2-1; 10 nucleotides agree with TRBD2. The CDR3 covers 16 residues. Germline CDR1 reads SGHVS; CDR2 reads FQNEAQ. J lost 8 bases, V lost 6 bases, and 13 bases had no gene match. The CDR3 spells CASRLGSGRSSDEQFF. The CDR3 DNA is TGTGCCAGCAGATTGGGTAGCGGGAGGTCGTCGGATGAGCAGTTCTTC.

This clone occurred once. This chain uses TRBV2 with TRBJ1-4; D remains ambiguous. The V and J ends lost 6 bases and 4 bases respectively, with 12 bases between them. This CDR3 region has 14 residues. From germline, CDR1 is SNHLY and CDR2 FYNNEI. This chain's CDR3 is CASRVDRFNEKLFF. DNA of the CDR3: TGTGCCAGCAGGGTAGACCGGTTTAATGAAAAACTGTTTTTT.

This chain connects TRBV5-6 to TRBJ2-7; unclear D gene. Germline CDR1 SGHDT, CDR2 YYEEEE. The V end lost 0 bases, the J end lost 2 bases, and 9 bases lay between the germline ends. CDR3 length: 14 residues. This CDR3 reads CASSLEQNPYEQYV. DNA for the CDR3: TGTGCCAGCAGCTTGGAACAGAATCCCTACGAGCAGTACGTC.

The chain joins TRBV7-9 to TRBJ2-6; no firm D call. The CDR3 totals 13 residues. V was trimmed by 4 bases and J by 4 bases, leaving 5 bases between them. From germline, CDR1 is SEHNR and CDR2 FQNEAQ (reference sequence). In nucleotides, the CDR3 is TGTGCCAGCAGCTCTCCCGGGGCCAACGTCCTGACTTTC. This sequence encodes CASSSPGANVLTF.

This clone was seen once. This sequence joins TRBV5-6 and TRBJ2-2, with D possibly matching TRBD1 (6 bases). Trimming removed 4 bases from V and 3 bases from J, with 10 bases in between. There are 14 residues in the CDR3. Germline-derived CDR1 and CDR2 are SGHDT and YYEEEE. The CDR3 coding sequence is TGTGCCAGCAGCGAGGACAGATACACCGGGGAGCTGTTTTTT. Its protein is CASSEDRYTGELFF.

This clone showed up just once. This chain joins TRBV4-1 and TRBJ1-2; 8 bases are shared with TRBD1. The V gene's germline CDR1 is MGHRA and CDR2 YSYEKL. J gave up 4 bases and V 4 bases, and 20 bases lay outside the gene matches. The length of the CDR3 is 19 residues. The CDR3 region is CASSPSETGAQLVSYGYTF. CDR3 nucleotides: TGCGCCAGCAGCCCGTCTGAGACAGGGGCGCAATTGGTTTCCTATGGCTACACCTTC.

The CDR3 bases are TGTGCCAGCAGCGCCGACAGGGGGGACACCGGGGAGCTGTTTTTT. Amino acids: CASSADRGDTGELFF. The chain couples TRBV7-9 to TRBJ2-2, with 9 bases fitting TRBD1. The CDR3 runs 15 residues. Germline V gene sequence: CDR1 SEHNR, CDR2 FQNEAQ (reference sequence). V shed 5 bases and J 3 bases; nucleotides not matched to a gene: 4.